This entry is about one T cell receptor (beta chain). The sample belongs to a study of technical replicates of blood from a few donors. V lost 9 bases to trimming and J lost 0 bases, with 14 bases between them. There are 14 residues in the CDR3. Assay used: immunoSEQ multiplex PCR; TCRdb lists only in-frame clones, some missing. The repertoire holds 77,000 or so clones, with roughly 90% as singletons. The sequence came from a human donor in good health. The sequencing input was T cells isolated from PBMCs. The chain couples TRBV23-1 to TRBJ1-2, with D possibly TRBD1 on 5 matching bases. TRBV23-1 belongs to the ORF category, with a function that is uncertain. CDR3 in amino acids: CASGAAGPNYGYTF. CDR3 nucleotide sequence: TGCGCCAGTGGGGCAGCAGGGCCTAACTATGGCTACACCTTC.